Reported below is one T cell receptor beta chain. The sample is drawn from a study of molecular identifiers for immune sequencing clone quantification. Study at large: Naive CD8 cell RNA, from 20,000 or 100,000 cells, was split five ways in replicates, with four sequenced.

MiXCR was run by TCRdb on the PCR reads, yielding one entry per CDR3 protein. The data contain nearly 650,000 distinct CDR3 sequences, about 25% of them singletons. This receptor was identified in a human donor in good health. Some libraries in this study had Jurkat cell RNA spiked in. The sequenced sample was naive CD8+ T cells from blood, with Jurkat cell RNA spiked in. The subset was: FACS-sorted CD8+CD4-CCR7+CD45RA+ naive T cells.

The CDR3 DNA sequence: TGTGCCAGCAGCTCGAAAGTCAATGAGCAGTTCTTC. It codes for CASSSKVNEQFF. The chain has TRBV9 and TRBJ2-1; D is unresolved. The germline gives CDR1 SGDLS, CDR2 YYNGEE. V lost 4 bases and J lost 6, with 8 bases in between. The CDR3 extends over 12 amino acids.